This T cell receptor beta chain was identified in a study of OX40 agonist ivuxolimab in advanced cancers. The CDR3 is made up of 13 amino acids. V dropped 2 bases and J dropped 9 bases, with 11 bases sitting between them. Germline V gene sequence: CDR1 MNHNS, CDR2 SASEGT. Method: immunoSEQ multiplex PCR; TCRdb's copy keeps in-frame clones and lacks some. The sample has about 60,000 clones; around 83% are singletons. This clone was observed a few times. The starting material was CD4+ or CD8+ T cells sorted from blood, obtained in a trial of the OX40 agonist ivuxolimab. The origin of this receptor is an adult with an advanced solid tumor such as melanoma, head and neck, liver or kidney cancer. The chain carries TRBV6-1 and TRBJ2-1; D is unclear. As DNA, the CDR3 is TGTGCCAGCAGTGAATTAGCCTCCTTTGAGCAGTTCTTC. Protein: CASSELASFEQFF.